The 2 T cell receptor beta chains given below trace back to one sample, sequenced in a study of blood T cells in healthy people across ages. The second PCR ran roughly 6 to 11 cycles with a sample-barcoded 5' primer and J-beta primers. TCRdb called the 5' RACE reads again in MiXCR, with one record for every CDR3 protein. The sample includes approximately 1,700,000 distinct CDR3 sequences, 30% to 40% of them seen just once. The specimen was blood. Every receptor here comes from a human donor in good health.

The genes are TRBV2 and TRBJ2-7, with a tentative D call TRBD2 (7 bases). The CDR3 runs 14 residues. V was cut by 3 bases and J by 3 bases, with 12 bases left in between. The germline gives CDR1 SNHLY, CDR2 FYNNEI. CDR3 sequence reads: CASSDGGHIYEQYF. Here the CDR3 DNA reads TGTGCCAGCAGTGACGGGGGGCACATCTACGAGCAGTACTTC.

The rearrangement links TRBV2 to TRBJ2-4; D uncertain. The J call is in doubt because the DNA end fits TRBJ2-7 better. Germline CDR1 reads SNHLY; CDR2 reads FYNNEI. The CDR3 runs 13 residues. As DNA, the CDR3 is TGTGCCAGCAGTGAGGTTCAGGAATACGAGCAGTACTTC. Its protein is CASSEVQEYEQYF.